Listed here are 19 T cell receptor beta chains from one sample, sequenced in a study of CXCR3-negative and CXCR3-positive naive CD8 T cells. UMI-labeled TRB cDNA libraries were prepared by 5' RACE. TCRdb reprocessed the 5' RACE reads, with one entry per CDR3 protein and no DNA. Recorded for this sample: 37,000 or so distinct CDR3 sequences. The sequencing sample was made of memory CD8+ T cells from blood. Source of these receptors: a human donor in good health. Some clones in this sample may be carry-over from other donors' samples.

The V gene is TRBV4-3, the J gene TRBJ1-2. This CDR3 has 13 amino acids. CDR1 and CDR2 from the germline V gene are LGHNA and YSLEER. The CDR3 sequence: CASSDSNDYGYTF.

The genes are TRBV6-4 and TRBJ2-3; TCRdb indicates TRBD2, and absent DNA this call remains unverified. CDR1 and CDR2 from the germline V gene are MRHNA and SNTAGT. The length of the CDR3 is 16 residues. The CDR3 region is CASSDSDSGGADTQYF.

The rearrangement uses TRBV10-2 and TRBJ2-1; no DNA is available, so the TRBD1 call from TCRdb remains unchecked. CDR1 is WSHSY and CDR2 is SAAADI in the germline V gene. The CDR3 consists of 15 residues. The CDR3 sequence: CASSAGPGGYNEQFF.

The rearrangement links TRBV4-1 to TRBJ2-7; absent DNA, TCRdb's TRBD2 call cannot be checked. CDR1 is MGHRA, CDR2 YSYEKL, per germline. This CDR3 spans 15 amino acids. The CDR3 region is CASSLRTSGVYEQYF.

This chain connects TRBV29-1 to TRBJ2-7. The V gene's germline CDR1 is SQVTM and CDR2 ANQGSEA. This CDR3 has 15 residues. Here the CDR3 reads CSVVILAGGAYEQYF.

V gene TRBV11-2 combines with J gene TRBJ2-3; TCRdb's assignment of TRBD2 cannot be checked, as there is no DNA. Looked up from germline, CDR1 is SGHAT and CDR2 is FQNNGV. This CDR3 is built from 15 residues. CDR3 protein: CASSLERDSTDTQYF.

This chain connects TRBV2 to TRBJ2-1; absent DNA, TCRdb's TRBD1 call cannot be checked. CDR3 size: 13 residues. The germline V gene encodes CDR1 SNHLY and CDR2 FYNNEI. This CDR3 reads CAARLSSYNEQFF. Looking up the rest from reference TRBV2 and TRBJ2-1 gives the full variable domain: EPEVTQTPSHQVTQMGQEVILRCVPISNHLYFYWYRQILGQKVEFLVSFYNNEISEKSEIFDDQFSVERPDGSNFTLKIRSTKLEDSAMYFCAARLSSYNEQFFGPGTRLTVL.

V gene TRBV11-3 combines with J gene TRBJ2-3; without DNA, the TCRdb call of TRBD2 cannot be checked. CDR1 SGHNT and CDR2 YENEEA come from the germline V gene. There are 18 residues in the CDR3. The CDR3 sequence is CASSSRELAGDRPDTQYF.

The CDR3 spells CASSQGSSHSSYNEQFF. This chain joins TRBV14 and TRBJ2-1. This CDR3 is 17 amino acids long. Germline V gene sequence: CDR1 SGHDN, CDR2 FVKESK.

The chain carries TRBV29-1 and TRBJ2-5; TCRdb picks TRBD2, but there is no DNA to check that call. Looked up from germline, CDR1 is SQVTM and CDR2 is ANQGSEA. This CDR3 has 17 amino acids. The CDR3 loop is CSVEHFAGLTHKETQYF.

The CDR3 region is CSVGGTANTEALF. The V call is TRBV29-1, the J call TRBJ1-1. This CDR3 has 13 amino acids. Germline V gene lookup returns CDR1 SQVTM and CDR2 ANQGSEA.

J is TRBJ2-3 and V is TRBV7-8; TCRdb names TRBD1, which stays unverified in the absence of DNA. The CDR3 totals 16 residues. CDR1 is SGHVS and CDR2 is FQNEAQ in the germline V gene. The CDR3 here is CASSLVNREATDTQYF.

The genes are TRBV7-9 and TRBJ1-2. This CDR3 comprises 12 residues. The germline V gene encodes CDR1 SEHNR and CDR2 FQNEAQ (reference sequence). The CDR3 protein is CASSPTGSGYTF.

V is TRBV20-1 and J is TRBJ2-5; the D call from TCRdb, TRBD1, cannot be confirmed without DNA. This CDR3 has 14 amino acids. Germline CDR1 reads DFQATT; CDR2 reads SNEGSKA (reference sequence). CDR3 in amino acids: CSAPGQGAVETQYF.

The chain combines TRBV20-1 with TRBJ1-1; the D call from TCRdb, TRBD1, cannot be confirmed without DNA. CDR1 and CDR2 (germline): DFQATT, SNEGSKA (reference sequence). This CDR3 comprises 13 residues. CDR3 amino acids: CSAPGATLTEAFF.

This chain joins TRBV14 and TRBJ1-1; the TCRdb D gene call, TRBD1, has no DNA to confirm it. The CDR3 loop spans 15 amino acids. Germline V lookup: CDR1 SGHDN, CDR2 FVKESK. The CDR3: CASSHPGEMNTEAFF. Variable domain in full (rest from reference TRBV14 and TRBJ1-1): EAGVTQFPSHSVIEKGQTVTLRCDPISGHDNLYWYRRVMGKEIKFLLHFVKESKQDESGMPNNRFLAERTGGTYSTLKVQPAELEDSGVYFCASSHPGEMNTEAFFGQGTRLTVV.

V is TRBV5-5 and J is TRBJ2-3. The germline CDR1 and CDR2 sequences are SGHKS and YYEKEE (reference sequence). The CDR3 loop spans 14 amino acids. The CDR3 loop is CASSFEVGTDTQYF.

This chain uses TRBV27 with TRBJ2-5; TCRdb calls TRBD2, which cannot be checked without DNA. This CDR3 region has 16 residues. From germline, CDR1 is MNHEY and CDR2 SMNVEV (reference sequence). CDR3 sequence: CASSPGTSGAQETQYF.

CDR3 sequence reads: CASSSPNVGSGYTF. This rearrangement joins TRBV18 to TRBJ1-2; TCRdb's D gene call, TRBD1, goes unchecked for lack of DNA. Germline CDR1 KGHSH, CDR2 LQKENI. The CDR3 loop spans 14 amino acids.